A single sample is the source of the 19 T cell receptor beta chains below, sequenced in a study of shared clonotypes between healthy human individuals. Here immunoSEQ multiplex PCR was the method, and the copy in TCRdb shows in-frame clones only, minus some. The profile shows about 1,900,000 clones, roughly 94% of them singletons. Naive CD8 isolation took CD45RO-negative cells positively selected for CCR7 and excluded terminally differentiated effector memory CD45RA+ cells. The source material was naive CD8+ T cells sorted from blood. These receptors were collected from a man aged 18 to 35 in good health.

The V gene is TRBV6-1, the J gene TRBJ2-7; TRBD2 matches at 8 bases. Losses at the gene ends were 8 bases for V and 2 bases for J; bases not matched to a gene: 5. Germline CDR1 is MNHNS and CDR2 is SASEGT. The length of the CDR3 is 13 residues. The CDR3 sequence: CASSLRGAYEQYF. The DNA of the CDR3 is TGTGCCAGCTCGCTGCGGGGGGCCTACGAGCAGTACTTC.

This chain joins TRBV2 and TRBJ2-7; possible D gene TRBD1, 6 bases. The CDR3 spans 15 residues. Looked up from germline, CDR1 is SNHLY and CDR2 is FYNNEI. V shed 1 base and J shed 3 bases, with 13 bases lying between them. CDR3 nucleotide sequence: TGTGCCAGCAGTGAAGGTGCAGGGGCCAGCTACGAGCAGTACTTC. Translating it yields CASSEGAGASYEQYF.

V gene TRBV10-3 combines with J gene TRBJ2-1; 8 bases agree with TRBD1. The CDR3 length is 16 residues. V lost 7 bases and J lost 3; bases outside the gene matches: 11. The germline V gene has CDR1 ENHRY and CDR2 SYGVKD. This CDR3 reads CAITHTGQVSYNEQFF. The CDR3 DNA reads TGTGCCATCACCCACACGGGACAGGTGAGCTACAATGAGCAGTTCTTC.

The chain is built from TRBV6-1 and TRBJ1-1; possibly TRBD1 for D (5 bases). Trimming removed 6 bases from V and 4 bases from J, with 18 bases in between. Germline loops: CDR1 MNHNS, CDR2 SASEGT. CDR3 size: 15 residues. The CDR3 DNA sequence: TGTGCCAGCAGCCGACTACAGGAATTCGGCACTGAAGCTTTCTTT. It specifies CASSRLQEFGTEAFF.

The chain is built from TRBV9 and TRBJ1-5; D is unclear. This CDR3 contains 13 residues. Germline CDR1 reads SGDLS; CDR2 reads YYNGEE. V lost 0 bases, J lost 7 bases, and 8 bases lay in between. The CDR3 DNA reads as TGTGCCAGCAGCGTAGAGGCGGGGCAGCCCCAGCATTTT. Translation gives CASSVEAGQPQHF.

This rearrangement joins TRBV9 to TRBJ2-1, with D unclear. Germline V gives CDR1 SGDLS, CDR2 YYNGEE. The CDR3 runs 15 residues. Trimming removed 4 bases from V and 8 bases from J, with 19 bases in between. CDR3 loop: CASSPEMGWVDEQFF. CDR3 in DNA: TGTGCCAGCAGCCCAGAGATGGGCTGGGTGGATGAGCAGTTCTTC.

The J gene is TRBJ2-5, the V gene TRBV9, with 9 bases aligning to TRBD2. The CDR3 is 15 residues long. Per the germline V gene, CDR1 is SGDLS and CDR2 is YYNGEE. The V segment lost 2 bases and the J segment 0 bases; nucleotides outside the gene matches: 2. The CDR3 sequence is CASSVGLANQETQYF. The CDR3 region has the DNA TGTGCCAGCAGCGTCGGACTAGCGAACCAAGAGACCCAGTACTTC.

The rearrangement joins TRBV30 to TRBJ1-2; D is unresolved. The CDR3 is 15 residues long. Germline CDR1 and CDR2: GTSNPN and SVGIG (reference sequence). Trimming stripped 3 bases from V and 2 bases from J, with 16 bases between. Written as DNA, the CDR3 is TGTGCCTGGAGCACAGATAACTCCTTCAACTATGGCTACACCTTC. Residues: CAWSTDNSFNYGYTF.

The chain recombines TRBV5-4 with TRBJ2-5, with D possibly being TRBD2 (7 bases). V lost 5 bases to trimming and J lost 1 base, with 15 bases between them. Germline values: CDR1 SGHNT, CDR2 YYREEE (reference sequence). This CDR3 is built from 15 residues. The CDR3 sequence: CASSPFGGPQETQYF. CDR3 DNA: TGTGCCAGCAGTCCGTTCGGGGGGCCCCAAGAGACCCAGTACTTC.

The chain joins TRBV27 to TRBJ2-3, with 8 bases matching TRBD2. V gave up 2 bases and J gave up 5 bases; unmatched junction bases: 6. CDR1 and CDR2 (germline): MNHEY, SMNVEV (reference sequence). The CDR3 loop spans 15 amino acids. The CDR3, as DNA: TGTGCCAGCAGTTTAGTTAGCGGGAACGGAGATACGCAGTATTTT. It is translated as CASSLVSGNGDTQYF.

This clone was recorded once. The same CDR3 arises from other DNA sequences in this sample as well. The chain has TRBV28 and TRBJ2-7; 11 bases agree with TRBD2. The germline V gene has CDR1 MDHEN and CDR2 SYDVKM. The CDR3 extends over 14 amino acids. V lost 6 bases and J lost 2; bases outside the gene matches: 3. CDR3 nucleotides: TGTGCCAGCAGCTTAGCGGGAGGGGCCTACGAGCAGTACTTC. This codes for CASSLAGGAYEQYF.

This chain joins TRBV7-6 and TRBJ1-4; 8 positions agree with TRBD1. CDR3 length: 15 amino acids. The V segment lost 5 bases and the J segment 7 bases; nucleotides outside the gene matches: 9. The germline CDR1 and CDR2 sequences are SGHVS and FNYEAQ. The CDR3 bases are TGTGCCAGCAGCCAAGGACAGGGTTGGAGTGAAAAACTGTTTTTT. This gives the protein CASSQGQGWSEKLFF.

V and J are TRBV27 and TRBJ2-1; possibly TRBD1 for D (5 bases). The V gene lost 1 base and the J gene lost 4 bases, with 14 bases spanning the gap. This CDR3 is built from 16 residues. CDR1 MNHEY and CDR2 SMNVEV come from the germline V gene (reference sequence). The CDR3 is CASSLWVTVNYNEQFF. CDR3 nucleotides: TGTGCCAGCAGTTTATGGGTGACAGTGAATTACAATGAGCAGTTCTTC.

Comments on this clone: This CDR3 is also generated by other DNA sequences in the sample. CDR3 residues: CAISESDRTDTQYF. As DNA, the CDR3 is TGTGCCATCAGTGAGTCTGACCGCACAGATACGCAGTATTTT. The chain links TRBV10-3 to TRBJ2-3; no clear D. CDR1 is ENHRY, CDR2 SYGVKD, per germline. V was clipped by 0 bases and J by 1 base, with 5 bases between them. There are 14 residues in the CDR3.

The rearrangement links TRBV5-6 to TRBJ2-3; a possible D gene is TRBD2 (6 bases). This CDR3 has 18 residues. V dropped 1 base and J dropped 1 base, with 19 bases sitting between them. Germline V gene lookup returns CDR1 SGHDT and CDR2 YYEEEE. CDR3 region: CASSLTQTRPEGTDTQYF. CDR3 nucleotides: TGTGCCAGCAGCTTGACCCAGACTAGACCAGAGGGCACAGATACGCAGTATTTT.

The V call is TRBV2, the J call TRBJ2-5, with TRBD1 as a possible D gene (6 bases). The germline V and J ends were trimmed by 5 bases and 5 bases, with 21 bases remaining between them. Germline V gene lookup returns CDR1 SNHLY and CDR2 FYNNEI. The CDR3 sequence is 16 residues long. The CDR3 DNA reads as TGTGCCAGCAGTATAACTGGGACAAACCACTTGGAGACCCAGTACTTC. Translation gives CASSITGTNHLETQYF.

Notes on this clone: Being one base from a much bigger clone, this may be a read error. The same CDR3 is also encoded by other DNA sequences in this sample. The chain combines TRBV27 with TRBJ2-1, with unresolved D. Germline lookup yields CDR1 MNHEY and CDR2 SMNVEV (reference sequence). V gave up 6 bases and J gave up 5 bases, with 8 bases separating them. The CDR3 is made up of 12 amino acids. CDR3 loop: CASSPPHNEQFF. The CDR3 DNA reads TGTGCCAGCAGCCCCCCCCACAATGAGCAGTTCTTC.

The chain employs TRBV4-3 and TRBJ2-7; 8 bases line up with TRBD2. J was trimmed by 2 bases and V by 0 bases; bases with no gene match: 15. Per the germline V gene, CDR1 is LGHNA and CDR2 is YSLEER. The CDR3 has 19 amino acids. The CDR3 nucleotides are TGCGCCAGCAGCCAAGAAGGGGGTCTAGACCGGGAGGGCCCCTACGAGCAGTACTTC. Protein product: CASSQEGGLDREGPYEQYF.

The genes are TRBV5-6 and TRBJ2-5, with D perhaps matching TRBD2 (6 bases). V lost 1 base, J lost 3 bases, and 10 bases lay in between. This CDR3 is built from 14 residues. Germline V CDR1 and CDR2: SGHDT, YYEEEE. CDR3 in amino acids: CASSLNPGEETQYF. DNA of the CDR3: TGTGCCAGCAGCTTGAACCCGGGGGAAGAGACCCAGTACTTC. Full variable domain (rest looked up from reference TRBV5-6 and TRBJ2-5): DAGVTQSPTHLIKTRGQQVTLRCSPKSGHDTVSWYQQALGQGPQFIFQYYEEEERQRGNFPDRFSGHQFPNYSSELNVNALLLGDSALYLCASSLNPGEETQYFGPGTRLLVL.